The clone carrying this T cell receptor (beta chain) was observed a single time. Antigen unknown. The trim removed 3 bases at V and 6 bases at J, leaving 8 bases unmatched. CDR3 size: 16 residues. The germline V gene encodes CDR1 MGHRA and CDR2 YSYEKL. The sample belongs to a study of cytomegalovirus exposure and HLA in healthy donors. Study-wide points: The study designated over 150 TCR beta chains cytomegalovirus-associated.

This table comes from immunoSEQ multiplex PCR, and its TCRdb copy is limited to in-frame clones, with some not included. The sample has about 160,000 clones, roughly 89% seen once. Donors came from a validation cohort of some 130 subjects, distinct from the first 666-subject cohort. The chain carries TRBV4-1 and TRBJ2-1; TRBD2 matches 10 bases. The clonotype originates from a man aged 18 to 29 in good health and CMV-seropositive. The sample consisted of PBMCs. Here the CDR3 reads CASSHHGLAGVNEQFF. The CDR3 region has the DNA TGCGCCAGCAGCCACCACGGGCTAGCGGGGGTCAATGAGCAGTTCTTC.